These 22 T cell receptor beta chains share one sample of origin, sequenced in a study of OX40 agonist ivuxolimab in advanced cancers. Profiling relied on immunoSEQ multiplex PCR, and the TCRdb table lists in-frame clones only, not all of them. The sample yields tens of thousands of clones, roughly nine tenths seen once. The sequenced sample was CD4+ or CD8+ T cells sorted from blood, obtained in a trial of the OX40 agonist ivuxolimab. The receptors stem from an adult with an advanced solid tumor such as melanoma, head and neck, liver or kidney cancer.

This clone was counted between two and nine times. The chain couples TRBV5-6 to TRBJ1-5; D is undetermined. V shed 4 bases and J shed 3 bases, with 11 bases lying between them. Germline loops: CDR1 SGHDT, CDR2 YYEEEE. This CDR3 is 14 amino acids long. CDR3 protein: CASSAGVTNQPQHF. The DNA for the CDR3 is TGTGCCAGCAGCGCCGGGGTTACCAATCAGCCCCAGCATTTT.

The chain recombines TRBV30 with TRBJ1-4; tentative D call: TRBD1 (6 bases). This CDR3 contains 12 residues. V was shortened by 4 bases and J by 10 bases, with 13 bases between the two germline ends. Germline V gene lookup returns CDR1 GTSNPN and CDR2 SVGIG (reference sequence). The CDR3 here is CAWKGGGGKLFF. CDR3 DNA sequence: TGTGCCTGGAAGGGGGGAGGGGGAAAACTGTTTTTT.

In its sample, this clone is medium-sized. The CDR3 region is CSGSQGPLNTGELFF. CDR3 DNA: TGCAGCGGATCACAGGGACCCCTCAACACCGGGGAGCTGTTTTTT. The chain is built from TRBV29-1 and TRBJ2-2, with a weak D call TRBD1 (6 bases). Per germline, CDR1 SQVTM and CDR2 ANQGSEA. The CDR3 contains 15 residues. The V gene lost 7 bases and the J gene lost 2 bases, with 17 bases spanning the gap.

The chain uses TRBV2 and TRBJ2-3; 7 bases align to TRBD1. Germline V gene lookup returns CDR1 SNHLY and CDR2 FYNNEI. V was pared by 6 bases and J by 0 bases, with 9 bases of the junction left unmatched. The CDR3 runs 16 residues. The CDR3 region is CASRDLQGSSTDTQYF. The CDR3 DNA is TGTGCCAGCAGGGACCTACAGGGGTCCAGCACAGATACGCAGTATTTT.

The chain recombines TRBV5-1 with TRBJ2-1, with TRBD1 matching over 8 bases. Per germline, CDR1 SGHRS and CDR2 YFSETQ. CDR3 length: 12 amino acids. With V trimmed by 4 bases and J by 8 bases, 2 bases remained unmatched. The CDR3 DNA sequence: TGCGCCAGCAGCCCGACAGGGGATGAGCAGTTCTTC. Protein sequence: CASSPTGDEQFF.

The chain carries TRBV6-5 and TRBJ1-5; D is unclear. Germline lookup yields CDR1 MNHEY and CDR2 SVGAGI. The CDR3 is made up of 13 amino acids. The germline V and J ends were trimmed by 2 bases and 3 bases, with 5 bases remaining between them. CDR3 loop: CASSYRDNQPQHF. The DNA for the CDR3 is TGTGCCAGCAGTTACAGAGACAATCAGCCCCAGCATTTT.

The chain employs TRBV7-9 and TRBJ2-3, with 10 positions matching TRBD2. Trimming took 6 bases from V and 6 from J; bases not matched to a gene: 3. CDR1 is SEHNR and CDR2 is FQNEAQ in the germline V gene (reference sequence). CDR3 length equals 13 residues. CDR3 in amino acids: CASRGLAFDTQYF. CDR3 nucleotides: TGTGCCAGCAGGGGACTAGCGTTTGATACGCAGTATTTT. Complete variable domain (other parts from reference TRBV7-9 and TRBJ2-3): DTGVSQNPRHKITKRGQNVTFRCDPISEHNRLYWYRQTLGQGPEFLTYFQNEAQLEKSRLLSDRFSAERPKGSFSTLEIQRTEQGDSAMYLCASRGLAFDTQYFGPGTRLTVL.

CDR3 bases: TGTGCCAGCAGCTTCTCCTGGGAAGGTGCTTACGAGCAGTACTTC. It encodes CASSFSWEGAYEQYF. The genes are TRBV7-2 and TRBJ2-7; D is unresolved. The length of the CDR3 is 15 residues. Germline assignment: CDR1 SGHTA and CDR2 FQGNSA. Trimming stripped 3 bases from V and 4 bases from J, with 16 bases between. Full variable domain (remainder filled in from reference TRBV7-2 and TRBJ2-7): GAGVSQSPSNKVTEKGKDVELRCDPISGHTALYWYRQSLGQGLEFLIYFQGNSAPDKSGLPSDRFSAERTGGSVSTLTIQRTQQEDSAVYLCASSFSWEGAYEQYFGPGTRLTVT.

On this clone itself: Other DNA sequences from this sample encode an identical CDR3 as well. The CDR3 DNA reads TGTGCCAGCTCAGGCCGGGTCCCTGAGGCTAGCGGGAACACCGGGGAGCTGTTTTTT. The encoded protein is CASSGRVPEASGNTGELFF. V is TRBV18 and J is TRBJ2-2; TRBD2 matches 7 bases. In germline, CDR1 is KGHSH, CDR2 LQKENI. The V segment lost 5 bases and the J segment 1 base; nucleotides outside the gene matches: 16. This CDR3 is built from 19 residues.

A word on this clone: Germline is not matched at one junction end, which may reflect a read error. V usage is TRBV7-7 and J usage is TRBJ2-1, with a weak D call TRBD1 (6 bases). CDR3 length: 14 residues. CDR1 SSHAT and CDR2 FNYEAQ come from the germline V gene (reference sequence). The CDR3 sequence: CASSLLTGPNEQFF. The CDR3, as DNA: TGTGCTAGCAGCTTATTAACAGGGCCCAATGAGCAGTTCTTC.

The CDR3 loop is CASSMTLGGGELFF. The CDR3 DNA reads as TGCGCCAGCAGTATGACCTTAGGAGGCGGGGAGCTGTTTTTT. The V and J genes are TRBV5-1 and TRBJ2-2, with a possible D match to TRBD2 (5 bases). From germline, CDR1 is SGHRS and CDR2 YFSETQ. The CDR3 sequence is 14 residues long. V shed 5 bases and J shed 7 bases, with 15 bases lying between them.

This clone was seen only a few times. V is TRBV18 and J is TRBJ1-5; no definite D call. Trimming took off 3 bases at V and 7 bases at J, with 10 bases between the two ends. This CDR3 has 13 residues. Looked up from germline, CDR1 is KGHSH and CDR2 is LQKENI. CDR3 DNA: TGTGCCAGCTCACCCGCAGACCACCAGCCCCAGCATTTT. Its protein is CASSPADHQPQHF.

This clone came up once. Other DNA sequences of this sample code for an identical CDR3. The rearrangement uses TRBV2 and TRBJ1-2, with D maybe TRBD1 (6 bases). Trimming removed 6 bases at V and 4 bases at J, with 9 bases between. The CDR3 consists of 12 residues. Germline V gives CDR1 SNHLY, CDR2 FYNNEI. DNA of the CDR3: TGTGCCAGCAGCGGAGGGGGCTATGGCTACACCTTC. Translating gives CASSGGGYGYTF.

CDR3 coding DNA: TGTGCCAGCAGCTTAGCGGTAAATAGCAATCAGCCCCAGCATTTT. It is translated as CASSLAVNSNQPQHF. This sequence joins TRBV7-8 and TRBJ1-5; D is ambiguous. Germline V gene lookup returns CDR1 SGHVS and CDR2 FQNEAQ. This CDR3 is 15 amino acids long. V lost 0 bases and J lost 0, with 6 bases in between.

The rearrangement uses TRBV25-1 and TRBJ1-4, with D uncertain. Trimming left V 6 bases short and J 8 bases short, with 19 bases between. The CDR3 is 15 residues long. The germline gives CDR1 MGHDK, CDR2 SYGVNS. The CDR3 is CASSDPQEAREKLFF. CDR3 bases: TGTGCCAGCAGCGATCCTCAGGAGGCGAGGGAAAAACTGTTTTTT.

This clone was counted between two and nine times. V is TRBV2 and J is TRBJ1-4; D is uncertain. Germline-derived CDR1 and CDR2 are SNHLY and FYNNEI. V was shortened by 6 bases and J by 0 bases, with 8 bases between the two germline ends. This CDR3 comprises 14 residues. CDR3 loop: CASRIQATNEKLFF. The CDR3 bases are TGTGCCAGCAGGATCCAGGCAACTAATGAAAAACTGTTTTTT.

This chain joins TRBV28 and TRBJ2-2; maybe TRBD2 (5 bases). CDR1 and CDR2 (germline): MDHEN, SYDVKM. V lost 3 bases and J lost 5, with 13 bases in between. The CDR3 covers 15 residues. The CDR3 reads CASSLGSLRTGELFF. Here the CDR3 DNA reads TGTGCCAGCAGTTTGGGGAGCTTGCGGACCGGGGAGCTGTTTTTT. The complete variable domain, with remaining parts taken from reference TRBV28 and TRBJ2-2, reads DVKVTQSSRYLVKRTGEKVFLECVQDMDHENMFWYRQDPGLGLRLIYFSYDVKMKEKGDIPEGYSVSREKKERFSLILESASTNQTSMYLCASSLGSLRTGELFFGEGSRLTVL.

The CDR3 DNA reads TGTGCCCGGGGGCGGGAGGGCCCTTGGGACGAGCAGTACTTC. Amino acid sequence: CARGREGPWDEQYF. The gene calls are TRBV30 and TRBJ2-7; 9 bases line up with TRBD2. Germline lookup yields CDR1 GTSNPN and CDR2 SVGIG (reference sequence). The trim removed 8 bases at V and 5 bases at J, leaving 13 bases unmatched. The CDR3 contains 14 residues.

The genes are TRBV28 and TRBJ1-2; no clear D gene. Germline V gene sequence: CDR1 MDHEN, CDR2 SYDVKM. This CDR3 comprises 14 residues. V lost 5 bases to trimming and J lost 4 bases, with 14 bases between them. CDR3 region: CASSDSGGSYGYTF. As DNA, the CDR3 is TGTGCCAGCAGTGATTCGGGTGGTTCCTATGGCTACACCTTC.

The chain employs TRBV28 and TRBJ2-2; TRBD2 matches at 10 bases. Germline loops: CDR1 MDHEN, CDR2 SYDVKM. Trimming cost V 6 bases and J 2 bases; bases outside gene matches: 6. This CDR3 is built from 16 residues. CDR3 in amino acids: CASRRSSGGNTGELFF. In nucleotides, the CDR3 is TGTGCCAGCAGACGTTCTAGCGGGGGTAACACCGGGGAGCTGTTTTTT.

The chain recombines TRBV7-3 with TRBJ1-5; D unclear. Trimming pared 5 bases from V and 3 bases from J, leaving 8 bases between. The CDR3 extends over 13 amino acids. CDR1 is SGHTA, CDR2 FQGTGA, per germline. In nucleotides, the CDR3 is TGTGCCAGCAGCCGGACCGTCAATCAGCCCCAGCATTTT. Translated, it gives CASSRTVNQPQHF.

J is TRBJ1-2 and V is TRBV5-1, with a possible D match to TRBD1 (6 bases). Deletions cut 3 bases from V and 0 bases from J, with 9 bases between. The CDR3 length is 14 residues. Germline V gene lookup returns CDR1 SGHRS and CDR2 YFSETQ. DNA of the CDR3: TGCGCCAGCAGCTCTGGACAGACTAACTATGGCTACACCTTC. Its translation is CASSSGQTNYGYTF. Full variable domain (remainder filled in from reference TRBV5-1 and TRBJ1-2): KAGVTQTPRYLIKTRGQQVTLSCSPISGHRSVSWYQQTPGQGLQFLFEYFSETQRNKGNFPGRFSGRQFSNSRSEMNVSTLELGDSALYLCASSSGQTNYGYTFGSGTRLTVV.